These 5 T cell receptor beta chains share one sample of origin, sequenced in a study of CD8+ T cells in alopecia areata (dated by TCRdb to the late 2010s). Library preparation employed the immunoSEQ multiplex PCR assay. For TCR sequencing, RNA was extracted from every sample and reverse transcribed into cDNA to serve as template. TCRdb's version of the immuneACCESS table is confined to in-frame rearrangements and falls short of the full clone set. An unresolved V gene accounts for under half of the shortfall where checked; the remainder is of unknown origin. The sample has approximately 180,000 clones on record, roughly 50% of them singletons. The ten largest clonotypes hold 16% of the sample. Explained via the paper, the treatment or condition label denotes: oral pan-JAK inhibitor, 5-10 mg twice daily. The sequencing used CD4+ T cells sorted from blood, collected at roughly week 58, from a patient treated with tofacitinib. Receptor source: a human donor with alopecia areata.

This chain links TRBV2 with TRBJ1-1; a possible D gene is TRBD1 (5 bases). CDR1 is SNHLY and CDR2 is FYNNEI in the germline V gene. With 5 bases removed from V and 4 bases from J, the gap between germline ends came to 14 bases. The length of the CDR3 is 14 residues. The CDR3 loop is CASSSREIGTEAFF. The CDR3 coding sequence is TGTGCCAGCAGTAGCAGGGAGATCGGCACTGAAGCTTTCTTT.

As regards this clone: This sample includes further DNA sequences coding for the same CDR3. The CDR3 sequence: CATSRGDQPQHF. Here the CDR3 DNA reads TGTGCCACCAGCAGAGGGGACCAGCCCCAGCATTTT. This chain uses TRBV15 with TRBJ1-5; the D gene is possibly TRBD1 (5 bases). The CDR3 consists of 12 residues. The germline gives CDR1 LNHNV, CDR2 YYDKDF (reference sequence). Trimming cost V 1 base and J 7 bases, with 5 bases left between them.

V is TRBV19 and J is TRBJ2-7; tentative D call: TRBD1 (5 bases). Trimming removed 6 bases at V and 0 bases at J, with 15 bases between. This CDR3 region has 15 residues. CDR1 is LNHDA and CDR2 is SQIVND in the germline V gene (reference sequence). The CDR3 DNA follows: TGTGCCAGTAGATACAGAGACAGCTTCTCCTACGAGCAGTACTTC. This sequence encodes CASRYRDSFSYEQYF.

This chain joins TRBV9 and TRBJ1-5; no definite D call. This CDR3 region has 14 residues. Trimming took off 0 bases at V and 0 bases at J, with 4 bases between the two ends. CDR1 is SGDLS, CDR2 YYNGEE, per germline. CDR3 in DNA: TGTGCCAGCAGCGTAGATAGTAGCAATCAGCCCCAGCATTTT. Protein sequence: CASSVDSSNQPQHF.

This clone was detected only a few times. This sequence joins TRBV10-3 and TRBJ2-1; D is perhaps TRBD1 or TRBD2 (6 bases each). The CDR3 length is 15 residues. Trimming removed 2 bases at V and 4 bases at J, with 12 bases between. Per germline, CDR1 ENHRY and CDR2 SYGVKD. The CDR3 DNA sequence: TGTGCCATCAGTGAGGACGGGGGCGCATACAATGAGCAGTTCTTC. It translates to CAISEDGGAYNEQFF.